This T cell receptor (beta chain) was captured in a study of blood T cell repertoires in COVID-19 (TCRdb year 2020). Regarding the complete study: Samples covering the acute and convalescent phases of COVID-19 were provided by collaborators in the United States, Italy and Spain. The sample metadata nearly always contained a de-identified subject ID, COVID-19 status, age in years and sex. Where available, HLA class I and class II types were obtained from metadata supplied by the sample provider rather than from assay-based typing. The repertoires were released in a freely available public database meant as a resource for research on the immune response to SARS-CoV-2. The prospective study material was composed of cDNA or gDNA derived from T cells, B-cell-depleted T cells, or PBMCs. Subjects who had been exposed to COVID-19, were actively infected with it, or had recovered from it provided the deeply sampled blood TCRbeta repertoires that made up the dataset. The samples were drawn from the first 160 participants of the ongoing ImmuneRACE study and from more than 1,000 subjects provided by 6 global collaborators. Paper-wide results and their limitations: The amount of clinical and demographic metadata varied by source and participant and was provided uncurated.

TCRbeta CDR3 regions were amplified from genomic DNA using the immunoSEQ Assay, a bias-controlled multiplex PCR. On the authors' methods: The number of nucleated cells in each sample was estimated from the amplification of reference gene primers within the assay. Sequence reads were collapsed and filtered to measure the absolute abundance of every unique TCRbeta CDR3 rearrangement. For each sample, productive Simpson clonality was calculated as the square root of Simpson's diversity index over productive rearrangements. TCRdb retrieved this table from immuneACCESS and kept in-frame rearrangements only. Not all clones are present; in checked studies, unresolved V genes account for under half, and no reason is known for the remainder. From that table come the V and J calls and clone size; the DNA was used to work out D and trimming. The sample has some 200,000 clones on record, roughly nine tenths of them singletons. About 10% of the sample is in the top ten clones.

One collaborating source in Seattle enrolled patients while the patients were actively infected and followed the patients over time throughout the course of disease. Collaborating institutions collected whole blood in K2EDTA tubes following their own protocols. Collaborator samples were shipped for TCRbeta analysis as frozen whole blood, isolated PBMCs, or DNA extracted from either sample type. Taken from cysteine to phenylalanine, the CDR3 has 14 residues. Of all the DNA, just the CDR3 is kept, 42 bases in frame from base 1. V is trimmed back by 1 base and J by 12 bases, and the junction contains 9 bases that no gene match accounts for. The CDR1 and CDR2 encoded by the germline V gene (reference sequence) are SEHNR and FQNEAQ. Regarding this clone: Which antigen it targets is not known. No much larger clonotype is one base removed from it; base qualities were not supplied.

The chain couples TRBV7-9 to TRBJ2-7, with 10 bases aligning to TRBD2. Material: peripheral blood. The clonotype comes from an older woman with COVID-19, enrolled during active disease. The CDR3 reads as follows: CASSLEAAGGGLYF. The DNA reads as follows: TGTGCCAGCAGCTTAGAAGCAGCGGGAGGGGGTTTGTACTTC.